A selection of T cell receptor beta chains follows, all from one sample in a study of T and B cells in COVID-19 patients. TCRdb re-called the multiplex PCR reads through MiXCR, storing one row per CDR3 protein. The sample holds around 23,000 distinct CDR3 sequences, around 30% seen once. Specimen: blood. All receptors derive from a human donor who had recovered from COVID-19. The CDR3 runs from the conserved cysteine through the conserved F or W.

J,V,CDR3
TRBJ2-5,TRBV19,CASSSSPSGHQETQYF
TRBJ1-1,TRBV6-5,CASTLSGGPEAFF
TRBJ2-1,TRBV18,CASSPGGANNEQFF
TRBJ2-2,TRBV10-3,CAISEWDSGGPNTGELFF
TRBJ1-1,TRBV6-1,CASNPDRGAEAFF
TRBJ2-7,TRBV30,CAWGRGGSYEQYF
TRBJ2-7,TRBV13,CASSLGRGGYEQYF
TRBJ2-2,TRBV12-3/TRBV12-4,CASTTAVGPTGELFF
TRBJ2-5,TRBV6-2/TRBV6-3,CASSQYFGQGAMETQYF
TRBJ1-2,TRBV5-1,CASSSAGQTYGYTF
TRBJ1-1,TRBV15,CATSRVKNTEAFF